This T cell receptor beta chain is drawn from a study of blood T cell repertoires in COVID-19 (TCRdb year 2020). In terms of the full investigation: The collaborator samples originated in the United States, Italy and Spain and spanned the acute and convalescent phases of COVID-19. The material from the prospective study consisted of cDNA or gDNA derived from T cells, B-cell-depleted T cells, or PBMCs. The dataset comprised deeply sampled blood TCRbeta repertoires from subjects exposed to, actively infected with, or recovered from COVID-19. The repertoires were released in a freely available public database meant as a resource for research on the immune response to SARS-CoV-2. The samples were drawn from two sources: the first 160 participants of the ongoing ImmuneRACE study, and 1,200 or so subjects contributed by 6 global collaborators. Nearly every sample came with metadata listing a de-identified subject ID, COVID-19 status, age in years and sex. Where available, HLA class I and class II types were obtained from metadata supplied by the sample provider rather than from assay-based typing. Paper-wide results and their limitations: The quantity of clinical and demographic metadata differed by source and by participant and was supplied without curation.

CDR1 and CDR2, per the germline V gene, are KGHDR and SFDVKD. Taken from cysteine to phenylalanine, the CDR3 has 16 residues. The retained sequence is limited to the CDR3, 48 bases, with the frame set at the first base. The V end loses 3 bases and the J end loses 5 bases, and a stretch of 18 bases separates them. TCRbeta CDR3 regions were amplified from genomic DNA using the immunoSEQ Assay, a bias-controlled multiplex PCR. Regarding the original processing steps: The number of nucleated cells in each sample was estimated from the amplification of reference gene primers within the assay. Sequence reads were collapsed and filtered to measure the absolute abundance of every unique TCRbeta CDR3 rearrangement. For each sample, productive Simpson clonality was calculated as the square root of Simpson's diversity index over productive rearrangements. In TCRdb, the immuneACCESS table is reduced to in-frame sequences with V and J assigned. These tables do not hold every clone; where another copy was compared, an unresolved V gene accounts for under half, and the others remain unexplained. Clone size and V and J calls were adopted from that table, with D and trimming inferred from the DNA. For this sample there are about 230,000 clones; 75% to 85% appear just once. Approximately 7% of the sample lies in the top ten.

As regards this clone: It lacks a known antigen. No much larger clonotype is one base removed from it; base qualities were not supplied.

Each collaborating institution followed its own protocols to collect whole blood in K2EDTA tubes. For TCRbeta analysis, collaborators shipped samples as frozen whole blood, isolated PBMCs, or DNA extracted from either of those sample types. The receptor was derived from a woman in her forties or fifties with acute or convalescent COVID-19. Specimen: peripheral blood. In this chain, TRBV24-1 is recombined with TRBJ2-5; the D gene cannot be named for sure. The nucleotides are TGTGCCACCAGTGATCCCGGCCCGGGTCTCGGGGAGACCCAGTACTTC. This yields the protein CATSDPGPGLGETQYF.